This section outlines one T cell receptor beta chain sequence together with its context. The antigen is unknown. The CDR3 extends over 13 amino acids. Trimming shortened V by 8 bases and J by 3 bases, and 13 bases separated the two germline ends. The germline V gene encodes CDR1 SGHTA and CDR2 FQGNSA. The sample is drawn from a study of blood T cells in healthy people across ages. Study observations and caveats: Any conclusive comparison of naive versus antigen-experienced cells was prevented by using unsorted PBMCs. Diversity estimated from one million T cells was considered an underestimate.

Primers used in a second PCR of about 6 to 11 cycles were a sample-barcoded 5' primer and a J-beta primer mix. TCRdb analysed the 5' RACE reads with MiXCR anew, one entry per CDR3 protein. The repertoire holds around 1,000,000 distinct CDR3 sequences, around 25% seen once, with about 0.8% in the top ten. These records were also assigned to another study, of T cells of mothers and their children. That study adds: The whole RNA yield was converted to cDNA, roughly 1.5 ug per 15 ul. Related mother-child pairs showed slightly, non-significantly higher overlap than unrelated pairs.

The chain links TRBV7-2 to TRBJ1-1; D unresolved. Sample: blood. The TCR sequence derives from a girl aged 2 to 9 in good health. Here the CDR3 reads CASGPTVDTEAFF. CDR3 coding DNA: TGTGCCAGCGGACCCACAGTCGACACTGAAGCTTTCTTT.